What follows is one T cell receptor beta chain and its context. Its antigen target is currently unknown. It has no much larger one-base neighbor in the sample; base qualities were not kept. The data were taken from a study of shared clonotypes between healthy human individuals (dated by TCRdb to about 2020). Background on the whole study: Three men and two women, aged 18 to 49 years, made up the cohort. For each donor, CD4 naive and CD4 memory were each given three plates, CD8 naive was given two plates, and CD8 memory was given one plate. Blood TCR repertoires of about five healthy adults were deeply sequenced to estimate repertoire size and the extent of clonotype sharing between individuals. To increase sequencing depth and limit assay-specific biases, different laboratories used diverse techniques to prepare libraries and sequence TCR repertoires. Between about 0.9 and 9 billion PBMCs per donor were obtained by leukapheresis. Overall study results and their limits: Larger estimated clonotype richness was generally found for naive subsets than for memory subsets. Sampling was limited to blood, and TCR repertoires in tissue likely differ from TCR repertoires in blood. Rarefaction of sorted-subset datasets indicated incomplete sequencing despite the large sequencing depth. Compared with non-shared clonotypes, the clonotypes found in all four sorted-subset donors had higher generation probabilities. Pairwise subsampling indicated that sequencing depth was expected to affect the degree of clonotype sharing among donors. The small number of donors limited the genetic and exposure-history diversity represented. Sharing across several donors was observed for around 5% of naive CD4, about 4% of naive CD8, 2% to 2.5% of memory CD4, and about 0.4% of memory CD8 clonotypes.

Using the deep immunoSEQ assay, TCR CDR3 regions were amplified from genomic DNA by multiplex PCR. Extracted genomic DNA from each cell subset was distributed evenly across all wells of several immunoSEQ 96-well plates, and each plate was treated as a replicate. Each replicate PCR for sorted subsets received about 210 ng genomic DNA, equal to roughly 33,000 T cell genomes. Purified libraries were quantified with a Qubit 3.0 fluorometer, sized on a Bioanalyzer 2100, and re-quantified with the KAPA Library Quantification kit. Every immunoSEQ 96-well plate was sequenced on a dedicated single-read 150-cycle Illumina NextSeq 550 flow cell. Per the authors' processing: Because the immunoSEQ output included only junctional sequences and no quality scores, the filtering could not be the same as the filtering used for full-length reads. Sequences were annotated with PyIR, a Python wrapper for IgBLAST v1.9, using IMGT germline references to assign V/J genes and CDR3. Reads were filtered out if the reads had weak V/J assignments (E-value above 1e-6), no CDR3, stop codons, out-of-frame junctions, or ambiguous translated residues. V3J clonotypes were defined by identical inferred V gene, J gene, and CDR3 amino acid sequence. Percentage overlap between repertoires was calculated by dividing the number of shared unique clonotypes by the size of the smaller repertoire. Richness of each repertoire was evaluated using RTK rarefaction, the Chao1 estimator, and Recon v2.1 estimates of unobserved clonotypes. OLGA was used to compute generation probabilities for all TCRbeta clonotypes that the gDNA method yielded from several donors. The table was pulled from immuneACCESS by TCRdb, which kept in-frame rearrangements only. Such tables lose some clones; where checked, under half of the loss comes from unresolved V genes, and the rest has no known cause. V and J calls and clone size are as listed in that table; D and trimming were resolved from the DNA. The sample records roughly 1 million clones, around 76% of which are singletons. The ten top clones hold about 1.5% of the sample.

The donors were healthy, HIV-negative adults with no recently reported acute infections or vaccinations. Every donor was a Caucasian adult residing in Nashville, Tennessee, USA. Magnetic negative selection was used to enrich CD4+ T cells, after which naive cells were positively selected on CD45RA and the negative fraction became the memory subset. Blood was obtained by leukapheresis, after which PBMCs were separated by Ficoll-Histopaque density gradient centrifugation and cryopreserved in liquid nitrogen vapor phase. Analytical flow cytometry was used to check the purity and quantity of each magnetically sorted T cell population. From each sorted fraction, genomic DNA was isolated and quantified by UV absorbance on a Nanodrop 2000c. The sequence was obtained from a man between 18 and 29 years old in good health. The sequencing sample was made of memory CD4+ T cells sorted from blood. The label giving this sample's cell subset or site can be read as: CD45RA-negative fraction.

The CDR3 is CASKAGGGTGELFF. The nucleotide sequence is given as TGTGCCAGCAAGGCGGGGGGAGGAACCGGGGAGCTGTTTTTT. The V and J genes are TRBV27 and TRBJ2-2; a stretch of 8 junction bases matches TRBD2. The germline V end is reduced by 7 bases and the J end by 5 bases; junction bases left unmatched: 6. The CDR3 runs 14 residues from the cysteine to the phenylalanine. Only the CDR3 DNA stays, 42 bases, in frame from base 1. According to the germline V gene (reference sequence), CDR1 reads MNHEY and CDR2 reads SMNVEV.